The 23 T cell receptor beta chains in this list originate from one sample, sequenced in a study of cytomegalovirus exposure and HLA in healthy donors. The PCR employed 60 Vbeta primers together with 13 Jbeta primers. This table comes from immunoSEQ multiplex PCR, and its TCRdb copy is limited to in-frame clones, with some not included. The data hold approximately 100,000 clones, with 55% to 65% observed a single time. The sequencing sample was made of PBMCs. Receptors were obtained from a human donor in good health.

The chain links TRBV7-9 to TRBJ1-2; TRBD1 matches at 9 bases. The CDR3 extends over 16 amino acids. Germline V gives CDR1 SEHNR, CDR2 FQNEAQ (reference sequence). V lost 5 bases and J lost 8; bases outside the gene matches: 15. DNA for the CDR3: TGTGCCAGCAGCCCCACCGAGGGGACAGGGCGGGAGGGCTACACCTTC. It encodes CASSPTEGTGREGYTF.

The chain employs TRBV5-4 and TRBJ2-3, with 9 bases aligning to TRBD1. The V and J ends lost 4 bases and 3 bases, in that order; junction bases with no gene match: 12. The germline CDR1 and CDR2 sequences are SGHNT and YYREEE (reference sequence). The CDR3 contains 17 residues. The CDR3 spells CASSREGDRERTDTQYF. For the CDR3, the DNA is TGTGCCAGCAGCAGAGAAGGGGACAGGGAAAGAACAGATACGCAGTATTTT.

The chain couples TRBV18 to TRBJ1-5; 9 bases line up with TRBD1. Per germline, CDR1 KGHSH and CDR2 LQKENI. Trimming at V came to 9 bases and at J to 5 bases, leaving 8 bases not matched to a gene. The CDR3 loop spans 14 amino acids. The CDR3 protein is CASSGQGQDQPQHF. In DNA form, the CDR3 reads TGTGCCAGTTCTGGACAGGGGCAGGATCAGCCCCAGCATTTT.

The chain combines TRBV6-5 with TRBJ2-2; 7 bases agree with TRBD1. Germline V gene data show CDR1 as MNHEY and CDR2 as SVGAGI. The CDR3 loop spans 13 amino acids. With 6 bases clipped from V and 8 bases from J, the junction kept 6 bases outside the gene matches. The CDR3 here is CASRTNRGGELFF. The CDR3 DNA reads TGTGCCAGCAGAACCAACAGGGGAGGGGAGCTGTTTTTT.

The chain recombines TRBV15 with TRBJ2-6; D call uncertain. V lost 1 base, J lost 5 bases, and 12 bases lay in between. Germline assignment: CDR1 LNHNV and CDR2 YYDKDF (reference sequence). The CDR3 spans 16 residues. CDR3 nucleotides: TGTGCCACCAGCAGAGCGAGTGGTTCGAGGGCCAACGTCCTGACTTTC. It translates to CATSRASGSRANVLTF.

The genes are TRBV19 and TRBJ2-7; 10 positions agree with TRBD1. The CDR3 is made up of 15 amino acids. The V and J ends lost 3 bases and 2 bases, in that order; junction bases with no gene match: 4. Looked up from germline, CDR1 is LNHDA and CDR2 is SQIVND (reference sequence). The CDR3 loop reads CASSIRDRGTYEQYF. CDR3 DNA: TGTGCCAGTAGTATTCGGGACAGGGGAACCTACGAGCAGTACTTC.

This clone was seen more than once but under ten times. The chain has TRBV5-1 and TRBJ2-2, with TRBD1 as a possible D gene (5 bases). Trimming stripped 2 bases from V and 0 bases from J, with 5 bases between. CDR3 size: 14 residues. Germline V gives CDR1 SGHRS, CDR2 YFSETQ. The CDR3 bases are TGCGCCAGCAGCTTACAGGCGAACACCGGGGAGCTGTTTTTT. This translates into CASSLQANTGELFF.

Turning to this clone: The CDR3 carries no conserved terminal phenylalanine or tryptophan, so it likely arises from a read error. This chain connects TRBV18 to TRBJ1-1; no definite D call. Trimming removed 3 bases at V and 0 bases at J, with 11 bases between. Germline values: CDR1 KGHSH, CDR2 LQKENI. There are 15 residues in the CDR3. The CDR3 sequence: CASSPRSWLNTEAFL. In DNA, the CDR3 is TGTGCCAGCTCACCTAGGAGTTGGTTGAACACTGAAGCTTTCCTT.

The chain combines TRBV18 with TRBJ2-7; possible D gene TRBD1, 5 bases. V was cut by 1 base and J by 5 bases, with 15 bases left in between. Germline CDR1 KGHSH, CDR2 LQKENI. The length of the CDR3 is 15 residues. CDR3 in DNA: TGTGCCAGCTCACCACGTGGGCAGGGCGTGGACGAGCAGTACTTC. Translating gives CASSPRGQGVDEQYF.

The genes are TRBV5-5 and TRBJ1-5; tentative D call: TRBD1 (6 bases). Germline V gene data show CDR1 as SGHKS and CDR2 as YYEKEE (reference sequence). CDR3 length: 14 residues. Between the trimmed V and J ends, which lost 1 base and 7 bases, there was a span of 12 bases. The DNA of the CDR3 is TGTGCCAGCAGCTTGATTTCTGACAGGCAGCCCCAGCATTTT. Its translation is CASSLISDRQPQHF.

V is TRBV5-1 and J is TRBJ1-1, with D perhaps matching TRBD1 (5 bases). This CDR3 has 16 amino acids. The V gene's germline CDR1 is SGHRS and CDR2 YFSETQ. The germline V and J ends were trimmed by 0 bases and 5 bases, with 17 bases remaining between them. The DNA of the CDR3 is TGCGCCAGCAGCTTGGACGGACGGGAGGGGAATACTGAAGCTTTCTTT. This sequence encodes CASSLDGREGNTEAFF.

In its sample, this clone was seen a few times. The CDR3 here is CASSWDDSYGYTF. The CDR3 nucleotides read TGTGCCAGCAGCTGGGATGACAGCTATGGCTACACCTTC. The chain has TRBV5-4 and TRBJ1-2; perhaps TRBD1 as D (5 bases). CDR1 is SGHNT, CDR2 YYREEE, per germline (reference sequence). The V end lost 3 bases, the J end lost 4 bases, and 10 bases lay between the germline ends. The CDR3 has 13 amino acids.

J is TRBJ2-7 and V is TRBV6-5; maybe TRBD1 (6 bases). CDR1 MNHEY and CDR2 SVGAGI come from the germline V gene. The CDR3 has 16 amino acids. Trimming cost V 0 bases and J 3 bases, with 15 bases left between them. As DNA, the CDR3 is TGTGCCAGCAGTTACTCACCGGACAGTTTGGGCTACGAGCAGTACTTC. This encodes CASSYSPDSLGYEQYF.

The rearrangement links TRBV5-1 to TRBJ2-7; D not resolved. Germline assignment: CDR1 SGHRS and CDR2 YFSETQ. This CDR3 comprises 15 residues. Trimming removed 0 bases from V and 2 bases from J, with 12 bases in between. The CDR3 protein is CASSLADSFTYEQYF. DNA for the CDR3: TGCGCCAGCAGCTTGGCCGACTCCTTTACCTACGAGCAGTACTTC.

The chain employs TRBV30 and TRBJ1-1, with 7 bases that match TRBD1. V lost 8 bases, J lost 1 base, and 7 bases stayed unmatched. This CDR3 has 13 amino acids. Germline V lookup: CDR1 GTSNPN, CDR2 SVGIG (reference sequence). CDR3 in DNA: TGTGCCAGGACACAGGGGCGGAACACTGAAGCTTTCTTT. Translating gives CARTQGRNTEAFF. Looking up the rest from reference TRBV30 and TRBJ1-1 gives the full variable domain: SQTIHQWPATLVQPVGSPLSLECTVEGTSNPNLYWYRQAAGRGLQLLFYSVGIGQISSEVPQNLSASRPQDRQFILSSKKLLLSDSGFYLCARTQGRNTEAFFGQGTRLTVV.

The gene calls are TRBV2 and TRBJ2-2; TRBD1 matches at 8 bases. Per germline, CDR1 SNHLY and CDR2 FYNNEI. V dropped 0 bases and J dropped 6; count of bases not matched to a gene: 12. CDR3 length equals 18 residues. The CDR3 protein is CASSEAPPATGEAGELFF. In nucleotides, the CDR3 is TGTGCCAGCAGTGAAGCGCCCCCCGCGACAGGGGAGGCCGGGGAGCTGTTTTTT.

The chain recombines TRBV19 with TRBJ1-2, with TRBD1 matching 11 bases. The trim removed 3 bases at V and 1 base at J, leaving 1 base unmatched. The CDR3 covers 15 residues. Germline CDR1 and CDR2: LNHDA and SQIVND (reference sequence). CDR3 sequence (DNA): TGTGCCAGTAGTATGGACAGGGGGCGTAACTATGGCTACACCTTC. The encoded protein is CASSMDRGRNYGYTF. Together with reference TRBV19 and TRBJ1-2, the CDR3 gives the full variable domain: DGGITQSPKYLFRKEGQNVTLSCEQNLNHDAMYWYRQDPGQGLRLIYYSQIVNDFQKGDIAEGYSVSREKKESFPLTVTSAQKNPTAFYLCASSMDRGRNYGYTFGSGTRLTVV.

The gene calls are TRBV6-1 and TRBJ1-5; 8 nucleotides agree with TRBD1. Germline V lookup: CDR1 MNHNS, CDR2 SASEGT. The CDR3 is made up of 12 amino acids. The V segment lost 6 bases and the J segment 6 bases; nucleotides outside the gene matches: 1. The CDR3 nucleotides are TGTGCCAGCAGGACAGGGGCTCAGCCCCAGCATTTT. This codes for CASRTGAQPQHF.

V and J are TRBV6-6 and TRBJ1-6; D may be TRBD1 (6 bases). The CDR3 is 14 amino acids. CDR1 is MNHNY and CDR2 is SVGAGI in the germline V gene (reference sequence). Trimming left V 5 bases short and J 8 bases short, with 13 bases between. The CDR3 loop reads CASSATQGYSPLHF. DNA for the CDR3: TGTGCCAGCAGTGCAACACAGGGCTATTCACCCCTCCACTTT.

This clone was recorded once. This chain uses TRBV6-5 with TRBJ2-7, with TRBD1 identical over 7 bases. V was pared by 8 bases and J by 3 bases, with 10 bases of the junction left unmatched. Germline V gene sequence: CDR1 MNHEY, CDR2 SVGAGI. This CDR3 spans 14 amino acids. This CDR3 reads CASGSTGSFYEQYF. In nucleotides, the CDR3 is TGTGCCAGCGGTTCGACAGGGTCCTTCTACGAGCAGTACTTC.

This sequence joins TRBV7-8 and TRBJ2-7; 10 bases are shared with TRBD2. This CDR3 has 19 residues. V shed 5 bases, J shed 0 bases, and the junction held 16 bases outside the gene matches. Germline-derived CDR1 and CDR2 are SGHVS and FQNEAQ. The CDR3, as DNA: TGTGCCAGCAGCCCTCCTCGTCTAGCGGGGGCCCCGAGCTCCTACGAGCAGTACTTC. Its protein is CASSPPRLAGAPSSYEQYF.

The gene calls are TRBV5-6 and TRBJ2-3, with D perhaps TRBD1 (6 bases). Germline CDR1 is SGHDT and CDR2 is YYEEEE. Trimming removed 3 bases from V and 3 bases from J, with 20 bases in between. CDR3 size: 17 residues. The DNA for the CDR3 is TGTGCCAGCAGCTGGGGGCCTACCGAGTGGGTAACAGATACGCAGTATTTT. Residues: CASSWGPTEWVTDTQYF.

V usage is TRBV7-9 and J usage is TRBJ1-1, with TRBD1 matching over 7 bases. With V trimmed by 5 bases and J by 5 bases, 5 bases remained unmatched. CDR1 and CDR2 (germline): SEHNR, FQNEAQ (reference sequence). The CDR3 runs 13 residues. As DNA, the CDR3 is TGTGCCAGCAGCACCAGACAGGGAACTGAAGCTTTCTTT. Translating it yields CASSTRQGTEAFF.